This T cell receptor (beta chain) came from a study of T cells in Graves' hyperthyroidism and ophthalmopathy. Whole-study context: Peripheral blood was taken when the disease was first diagnosed, before any treatment began.

Graves' hyperthyroidism qualified as stable when ophthalmopathy did not progress within 18 months. The V end lost 4 bases, the J end lost 0 bases, and 12 bases lay between the germline ends. CDR3 length: 16 amino acids. Per the germline V gene, CDR1 is KGHDR and CDR2 is SFDVKD. Amplified TCR beta CDR3 regions came from RNA transcripts. TCR CDR3 underwent first-round RT-PCR with the HTBI primer set. One entry per CDR3 protein, called by TCRdb with MiXCR from the multiplex PCR reads. The table has about 740,000 distinct CDR3 sequences, 13% to 15% seen once. This clonotype was picked up many times. Its antigen is unidentified. General study findings and limits: Most thyroid clonotypes with frequency above 0.001 were detected in blood.

This clonotype originated in a woman aged 18-30 years with Graves' hyperthyroidism. The rearrangement joins TRBV24-1 to TRBJ2-1; weak D call: TRBD1 (5 bases). Sequencing used blood. CDR3 amino acids: CATSDLTASSYNEQFF. As DNA, the CDR3 is TGTGCCACCAGTGACTTGACAGCGAGCTCCTACAATGAGCAGTTCTTC.